The entry below gives a single T cell receptor beta chain sequence along with its context. Its cognate antigen is unknown. These data are taken from a study of PD-1 blockade in classical Hodgkin lymphoma. The overall study: The patients were dosed with nivolumab 3 mg/kg, infused intravenously every 2 weeks.

Study results and caveats: Similar baseline diversity was found in complete responders and newly diagnosed patients. Anyone who began nivolumab under 1 year after ASCT was excluded.

Time point described: cycle 4 day 1 (C4D1), after 5 to 7 weeks of nivolumab. Following autologous stem cell transplantation, relapse occurred in every patient, and exposure to brentuximab vedotin varied. Complete response, partial response or progressive disease were the best responses. Profiling relied on immunoSEQ multiplex PCR, and the TCRdb table lists in-frame clones only, not all of them. The table lists around 15,000 clones, approximately 83% of them singletons. This specimen consisted of peripheral blood mononuclear cells (PBMCs), obtained before the fourth cycle of nivolumab. The TCR comes from a human donor with classical Hodgkin lymphoma.

The CDR3 DNA reads as TGTGCCAGTAGTATGTCCGGGGACAGGGATTGGAGTTACGAGCAGTACTTC. It yields the protein CASSMSGDRDWSYEQYF. The chain uses TRBV19 and TRBJ2-7, with 9 positions matching TRBD1. There are 17 residues in the CDR3. Germline V gene data show CDR1 as LNHDA and CDR2 as SQIVND (reference sequence). With V trimmed by 3 bases and J by 4 bases, 13 bases remained unmatched.